This T cell receptor (beta chain) is drawn from a study of blood T cell repertoires in COVID-19. Study in general: Acute and convalescent COVID-19 samples came from the United States, Italy and Spain. Nucleic acid was either cDNA or gDNA, and it came from T cells, B-cell-depleted T cells, or PBMCs.

In the source study's methods: Estimation of nucleated cell counts relied on the amplification of reference gene primers. Sequencing was performed with immunoSEQ multiplex PCR; in TCRdb, only in-frame clones are kept and a portion is missing. The V and J calls and clone size were taken over from that table, and D and trimming were inferred from the DNA. This repertoire shows approximately 100,000 clones, around 87% found once; its top ten account for roughly 30%. The V gene's germline CDR1 is DFQATT and CDR2 SNEGSKA (reference sequence). Germline trimming cut 3 bases from V and 5 bases from J; bases unmatched to any gene: 9. This CDR3 has 14 residues.

The receptor was isolated from a woman older than 75 with acute or convalescent COVID-19. The chain links TRBV20-1 to TRBJ1-1, with 7 nucleotides matching TRBD1. Material for sequencing was peripheral blood. CDR3 sequence: CSASPPGGWTEAFF. The CDR3 region has the DNA TGCAGTGCTAGTCCGCCAGGGGGATGGACTGAAGCTTTCTTT.